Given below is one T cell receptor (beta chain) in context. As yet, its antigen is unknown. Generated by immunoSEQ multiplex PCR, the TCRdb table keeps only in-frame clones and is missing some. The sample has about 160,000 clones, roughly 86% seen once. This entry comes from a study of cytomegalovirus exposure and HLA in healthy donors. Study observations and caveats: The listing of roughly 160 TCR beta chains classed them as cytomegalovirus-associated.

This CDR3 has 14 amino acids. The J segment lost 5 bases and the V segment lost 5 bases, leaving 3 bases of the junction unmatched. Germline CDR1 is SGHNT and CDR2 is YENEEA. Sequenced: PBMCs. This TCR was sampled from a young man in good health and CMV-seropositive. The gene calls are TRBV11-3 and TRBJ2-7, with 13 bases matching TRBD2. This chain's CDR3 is CASSQGTSGNEQYF. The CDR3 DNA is TGTGCCAGCAGCCAGGGGACTAGCGGGAACGAGCAGTACTTC.